This is a list of T cell receptor beta chains from one sample in a study of graft-versus-host responses after intestinal transplantation. The repertoire was sequenced with immunoSEQ multiplex PCR; TCRdb's copy has only in-frame clones and lacks some. The repertoire holds fewer than 80,000 clones, with 85% to 95% as singletons. Antigens for these TCRs are unknown. The sample was unstimulated CD8+ T cells sorted from spleen or lymph node cells, taken before transplant. Every receptor here comes from a human donor who was the organ donor for an intestinal transplant. The CDR3 runs from the conserved cysteine through the conserved F or W. Fields, in order: clone size, D gene, V gene, J gene, CDR3 DNA, CDR3 protein. A D gene is named only where the DNA matches it firmly. Clone sizes are given selectively: once, few, many, or a class where the clone is expanded.

>once|TRBD2|TRBV5-4|TRBJ2-1
TGTGCCAGCAGCTTCGGGGGGGGTGGTGAGCAGTTCTTC
CASSFGGGGEQFF
>once|NA|TRBV2|TRBJ2-4
TGTGCCAGCAGGGTCGGGATGGAAAACATTCAGTACTTC
CASRVGMENIQYF
>NA|TRBD1|TRBV4-1|TRBJ1-5
TGCGCCAGCAGCCTAGGACAGGGCGGTCAGCCCCAGCATTTT
CASSLGQGGQPQHF
>NA|NA|TRBV5-4|TRBJ2-3
TGTGCCAGCAGCTTGGAGAGGGCCACAGATACGCAGTATTTT
CASSLERATDTQYF
>NA|NA|TRBV6-6|TRBJ2-7
TGTGCCAGCACTTCCATGGGGGCCTACGAGCAGCACTTC
CASTSMGAYEQHF
>NA|NA|TRBV7-3|TRBJ2-7
TGTGCCAGCAGTGACGGGGGCGAGCAGTACTTC
CASSDGGEQYF
>NA|TRBD2|TRBV14|TRBJ2-1
TGTGCCAGCAGCCAAGATCCGGGAGGGCCTAGTGAGCAGTTCTTC
CASSQDPGGPSEQFF
>NA|NA|TRBV6-1|TRBJ1-1
TGTGCCAGCAGTGAAGTCGTCCCGGGGAGCGTGAACACTGAAGCTTTCTTT
CASSEVVPGSVNTEAFF
>NA|NA|TRBV28|TRBJ2-1
TGTGCCAGCAGTTGGCCAGGCCTGAGCTCCTACAATGAGCAGTTCTTC
CASSWPGLSSYNEQFF
>NA|TRBD1|TRBV28|TRBJ2-7
TGTGCCAGCACTTGGGACAGTGAGACCTACGAGCAGTACTTC
CASTWDSETYEQYF
>NA|TRBD1|TRBV10-1|TRBJ2-6
TGCGCCAGGCAACCGGGACAGGGTTCGTCCGTCCTGACTTTC
CARQPGQGSSVLTF
>NA|NA|TRBV4-2|TRBJ1-2
TGTGCCAGCAGCCATTCTAATTCTGGCTACACCTTC
CASSHSNSGYTF
>NA|TRBD1|TRBV2|TRBJ1-1
TGTGCCAGCAGTCCTCACCCTTACACAGGGGGGGTTTCAAACACTGAAGCTTTCTTT
CASSPHPYTGGVSNTEAFF
>NA|TRBD1|TRBV19|TRBJ1-4
TGTGCCAGTAGTATACGGAGTTACAGGGGAGCTGAAAAACTGTTTTTT
CASSIRSYRGAEKLFF
>NA|NA|TRBV4-1|TRBJ2-1
TGCGCCAGCAGCCGTGGACTGTCCTACAATGAGCAGTTCTTC
CASSRGLSYNEQFF
>NA|TRBD1|TRBV6-6|TRBJ2-4
TGTGCCAGCAGTTACACCTACAGGGGTCCCAAAAACATTCAGTACTTC
CASSYTYRGPKNIQYF